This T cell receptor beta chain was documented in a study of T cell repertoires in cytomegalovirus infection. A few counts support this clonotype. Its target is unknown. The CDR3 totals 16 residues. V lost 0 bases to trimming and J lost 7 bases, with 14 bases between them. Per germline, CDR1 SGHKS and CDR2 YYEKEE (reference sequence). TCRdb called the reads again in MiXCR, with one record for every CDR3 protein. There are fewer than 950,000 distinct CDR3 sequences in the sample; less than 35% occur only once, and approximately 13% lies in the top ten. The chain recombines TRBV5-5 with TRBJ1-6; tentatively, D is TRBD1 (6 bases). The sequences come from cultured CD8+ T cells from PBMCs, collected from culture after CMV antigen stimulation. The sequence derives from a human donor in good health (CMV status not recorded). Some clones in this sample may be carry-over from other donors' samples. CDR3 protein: CASSLGGGPGNSPLHF. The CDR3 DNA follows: TGTGCCAGCAGCTTGGGGGGGGGGCCGGGGAATTCACCCCTCCACTTT.